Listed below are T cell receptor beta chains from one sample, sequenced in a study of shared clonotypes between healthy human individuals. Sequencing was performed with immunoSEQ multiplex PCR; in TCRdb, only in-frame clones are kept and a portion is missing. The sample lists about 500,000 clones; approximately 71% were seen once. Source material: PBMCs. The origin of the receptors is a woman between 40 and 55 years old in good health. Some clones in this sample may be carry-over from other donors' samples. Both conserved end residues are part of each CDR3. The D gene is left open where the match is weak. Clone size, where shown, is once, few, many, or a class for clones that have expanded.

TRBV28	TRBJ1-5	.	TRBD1	CASRPDRADQPQHF	TGTGCCAGCAGACCCGACAGGGCGGATCAGCCCCAGCATTTT
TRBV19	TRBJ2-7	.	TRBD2	CASSRTSGPSYEQYF	TGTGCCAGTAGTAGAACTAGCGGCCCGTCCTACGAGCAGTACTTC
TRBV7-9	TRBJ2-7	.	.	CASSQTGDEQYF	TGTGCCAGCAGCCAGACAGGAGACGAGCAGTACTTC
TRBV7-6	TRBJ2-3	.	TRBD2	CASSSEELASTDTQYF	TGTGCCAGCAGCTCAGAGGAACTAGCGAGCACAGATACGCAGTATTTT
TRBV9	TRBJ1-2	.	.	CASSVEARSNYGYTF	TGTGCCAGCAGCGTAGAGGCTCGGTCTAACTATGGCTACACCTTC
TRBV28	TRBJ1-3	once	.	CASSFTFTGNTIYF	TGTGCCAGCTCCTTCACATTTACTGGAAACACCATATATTTT
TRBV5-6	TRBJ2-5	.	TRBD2	CASSRTSGQETQYF	TGTGCCAGCAGCCGGACTAGCGGACAAGAGACCCAGTACTTC
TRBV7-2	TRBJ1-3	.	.	CASSPAGGPGNTIYF	TGTGCCAGCAGTCCGGCGGGGGGCCCTGGAAACACCATATATTTT
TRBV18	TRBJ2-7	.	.	CASSPFTHYEQYF	TGTGCCAGCTCACCATTTACACACTACGAGCAGTACTTC
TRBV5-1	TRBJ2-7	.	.	CASRRGLGEQYF	TGCGCCAGCAGGAGAGGGCTCGGGGAGCAGTACTTC
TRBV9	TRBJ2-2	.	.	CASSTRVIGELFF	TGTGCCAGCAGCACTAGGGTCATCGGGGAGCTGTTTTTT
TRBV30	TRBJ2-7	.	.	CAWRGGGSSYEQYF	TGTGCCTGGAGAGGGGGCGGGAGCTCCTACGAGCAGTACTTC
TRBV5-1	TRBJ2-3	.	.	CASSLGPSLVLDTQYF	TGCGCCAGCAGCTTGGGCCCCTCACTAGTTTTGGATACGCAGTATTTT
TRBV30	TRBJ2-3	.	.	CAWSVGTADTQYF	TGTGCCTGGAGTGTGGGGACGGCAGATACGCAGTATTTT
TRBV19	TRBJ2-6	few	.	CASRTNSPGKWANVLTF	TGTGCCAGTAGGACCAACAGCCCAGGGAAGTGGGCCAACGTCCTGACTTTC
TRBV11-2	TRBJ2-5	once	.	CASSPQGWETQYF	TGTGCCAGCAGCCCTCAGGGTTGGGAGACCCAGTACTTC
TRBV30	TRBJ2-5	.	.	CAWSVRQETQYF	TGTGCCTGGAGTGTACGGCAAGAAACCCAGTACTTC
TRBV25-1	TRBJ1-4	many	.	CASGPQGRHNEKLFF	TGTGCCAGTGGTCCACAGGGACGGCACAATGAAAAACTGTTTTTT
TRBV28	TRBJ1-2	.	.	CASIDSNYGYTF	TGTGCCAGCATAGACAGCAACTATGGCTACACCTTC
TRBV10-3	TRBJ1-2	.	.	CAISERQSSYGYTF	TGTGCCATCAGTGAGAGACAGAGCAGCTATGGCTACACCTTC
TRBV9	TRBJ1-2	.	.	CASSLNQGEGYTF	TGTGCCAGCAGCCTGAACCAGGGTGAAGGCTACACCTTC
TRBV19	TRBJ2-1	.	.	CASSMGRGSYNEQFF	TGTGCCAGTAGTATGGGGCGGGGCTCCTACAATGAGCAGTTCTTC
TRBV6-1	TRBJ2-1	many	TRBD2	CASSEGSGRAEDEQFF	TGTGCCAGCAGTGAAGGGAGCGGGAGGGCGGAGGATGAGCAGTTCTTC
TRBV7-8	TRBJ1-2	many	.	CASSLARFYGYTF	TGTGCCAGCAGCTTAGCACGGTTCTATGGCTACACCTTC
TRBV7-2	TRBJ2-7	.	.	CASSPNPVDEQYF	TGTGCCAGCAGCCCAAACCCAGTAGACGAGCAGTACTTC